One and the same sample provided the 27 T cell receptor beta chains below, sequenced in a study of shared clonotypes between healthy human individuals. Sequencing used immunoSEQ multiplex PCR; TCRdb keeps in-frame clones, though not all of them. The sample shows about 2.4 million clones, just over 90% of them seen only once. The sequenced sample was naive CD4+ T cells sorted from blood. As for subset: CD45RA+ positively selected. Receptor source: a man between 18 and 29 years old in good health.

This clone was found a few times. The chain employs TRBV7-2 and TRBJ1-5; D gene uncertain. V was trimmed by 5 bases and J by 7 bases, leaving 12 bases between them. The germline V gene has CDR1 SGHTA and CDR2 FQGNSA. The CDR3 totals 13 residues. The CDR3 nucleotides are TGTGCCAGCAGCCTTACGGCGGAACAGCCCCAGCATTTT. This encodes CASSLTAEQPQHF.

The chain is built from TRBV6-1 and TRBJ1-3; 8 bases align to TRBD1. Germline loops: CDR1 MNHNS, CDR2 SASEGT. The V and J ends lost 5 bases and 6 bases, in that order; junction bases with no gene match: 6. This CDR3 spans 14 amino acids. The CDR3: CASSTTGDANTIYF. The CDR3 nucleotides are TGTGCCAGCAGTACGACAGGGGACGCAAACACCATATATTTT.

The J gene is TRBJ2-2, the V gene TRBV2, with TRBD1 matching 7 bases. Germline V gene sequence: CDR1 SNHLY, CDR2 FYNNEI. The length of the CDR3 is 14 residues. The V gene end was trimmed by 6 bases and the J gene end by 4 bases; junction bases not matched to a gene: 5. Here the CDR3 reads CASRPGQPTGELFF. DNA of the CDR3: TGTGCCAGCAGGCCGGGACAGCCCACCGGGGAGCTGTTTTTT.

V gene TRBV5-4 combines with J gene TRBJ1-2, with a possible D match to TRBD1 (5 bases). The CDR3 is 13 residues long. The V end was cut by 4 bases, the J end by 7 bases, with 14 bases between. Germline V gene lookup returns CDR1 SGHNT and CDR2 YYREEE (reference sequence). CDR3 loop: CASSLAGDRGYTF. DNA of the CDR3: TGTGCCAGCAGCCTGGCGGGGGATCGTGGCTACACCTTC.

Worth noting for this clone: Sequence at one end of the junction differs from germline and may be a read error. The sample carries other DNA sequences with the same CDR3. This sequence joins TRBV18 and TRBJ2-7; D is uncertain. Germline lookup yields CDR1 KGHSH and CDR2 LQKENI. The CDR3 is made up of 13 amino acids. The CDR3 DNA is TGTGCCAGTTCACCTGGCACGGCCTACGAGCAGTACTTC. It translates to CASSPGTAYEQYF.

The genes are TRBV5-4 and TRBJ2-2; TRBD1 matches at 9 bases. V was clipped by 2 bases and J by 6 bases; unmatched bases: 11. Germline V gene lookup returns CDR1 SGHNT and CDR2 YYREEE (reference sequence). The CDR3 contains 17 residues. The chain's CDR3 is CASSLQKPGQGAGELFF. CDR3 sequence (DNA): TGTGCCAGCAGCTTACAGAAACCGGGACAGGGAGCCGGGGAGCTGTTTTTT.

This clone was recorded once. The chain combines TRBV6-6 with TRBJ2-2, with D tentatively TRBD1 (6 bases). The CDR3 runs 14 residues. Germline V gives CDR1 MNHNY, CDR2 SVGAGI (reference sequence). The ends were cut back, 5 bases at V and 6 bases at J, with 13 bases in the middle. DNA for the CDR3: TGTGCCAGCAGTCGACAGGTTGTCCCCGGGGAGCTGTTTTTT. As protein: CASSRQVVPGELFF.

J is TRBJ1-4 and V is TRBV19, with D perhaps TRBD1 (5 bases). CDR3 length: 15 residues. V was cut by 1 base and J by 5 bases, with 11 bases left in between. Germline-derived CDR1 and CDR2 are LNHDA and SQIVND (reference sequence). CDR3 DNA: TGTGCCAGTAGTATAGGGGGGACGAGAAATGAAAAACTGTTTTTT. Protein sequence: CASSIGGTRNEKLFF.

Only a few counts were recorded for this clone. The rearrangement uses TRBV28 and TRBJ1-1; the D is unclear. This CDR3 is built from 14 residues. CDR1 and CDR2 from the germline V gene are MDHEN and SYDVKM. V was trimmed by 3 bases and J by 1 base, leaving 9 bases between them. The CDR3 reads CASSFAGENTEAFF. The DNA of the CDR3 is TGTGCCAGCAGTTTTGCCGGGGAGAACACTGAAGCTTTCTTT.

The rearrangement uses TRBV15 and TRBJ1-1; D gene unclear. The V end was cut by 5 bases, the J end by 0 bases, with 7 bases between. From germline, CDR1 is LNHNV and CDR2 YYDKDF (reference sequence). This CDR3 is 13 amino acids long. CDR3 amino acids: CATSQWVNTEAFF. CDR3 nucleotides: TGTGCCACCAGCCAATGGGTGAACACTGAAGCTTTCTTT.

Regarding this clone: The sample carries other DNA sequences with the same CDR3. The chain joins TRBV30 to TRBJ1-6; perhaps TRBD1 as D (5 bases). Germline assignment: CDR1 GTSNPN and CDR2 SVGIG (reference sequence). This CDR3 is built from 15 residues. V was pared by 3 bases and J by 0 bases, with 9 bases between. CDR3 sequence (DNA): TGTGCCTGGAGCGGCGGGGGCTCCTATAATTCACCCCTCCACTTT. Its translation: CAWSGGGSYNSPLHF.

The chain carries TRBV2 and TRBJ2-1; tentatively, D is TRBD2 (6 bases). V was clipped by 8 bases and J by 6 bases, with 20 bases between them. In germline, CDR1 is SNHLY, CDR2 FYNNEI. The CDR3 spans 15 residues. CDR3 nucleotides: TGTGCCAGCGCGGGGACGGGGAGACTAGGCAATGAGCAGTTCTTC. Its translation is CASAGTGRLGNEQFF.

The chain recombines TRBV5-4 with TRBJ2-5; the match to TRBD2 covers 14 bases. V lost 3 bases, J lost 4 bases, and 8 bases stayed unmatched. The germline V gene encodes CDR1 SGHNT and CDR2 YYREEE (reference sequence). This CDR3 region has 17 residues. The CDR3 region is CASSSGLAGVEGETQYF. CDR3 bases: TGTGCCAGCAGCTCGGGACTAGCGGGGGTAGAAGGAGAGACCCAGTACTTC.

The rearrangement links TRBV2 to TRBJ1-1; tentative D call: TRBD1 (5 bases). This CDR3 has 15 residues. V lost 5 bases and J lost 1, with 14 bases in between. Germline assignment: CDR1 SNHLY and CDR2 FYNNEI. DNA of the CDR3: TGTGCCAGCAGTTCGCACGGGACGGGGAACACTGAAGCTTTCTTT. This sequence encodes CASSSHGTGNTEAFF.

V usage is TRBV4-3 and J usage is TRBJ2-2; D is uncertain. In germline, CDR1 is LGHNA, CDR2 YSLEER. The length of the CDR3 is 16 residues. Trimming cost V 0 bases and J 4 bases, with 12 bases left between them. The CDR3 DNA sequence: TGCGCCAGCAGCCAAGAGAGAAGGCGAGGCACCGGGGAGCTGTTTTTT. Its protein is CASSQERRRGTGELFF.

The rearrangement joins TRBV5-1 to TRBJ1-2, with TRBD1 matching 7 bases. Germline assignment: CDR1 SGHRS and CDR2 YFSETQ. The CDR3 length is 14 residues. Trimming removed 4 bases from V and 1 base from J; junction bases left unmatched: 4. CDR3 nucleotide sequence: TGCGCCAGCAGCCCGGGACAGATTAACTATGGCTACACCTTC. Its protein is CASSPGQINYGYTF.

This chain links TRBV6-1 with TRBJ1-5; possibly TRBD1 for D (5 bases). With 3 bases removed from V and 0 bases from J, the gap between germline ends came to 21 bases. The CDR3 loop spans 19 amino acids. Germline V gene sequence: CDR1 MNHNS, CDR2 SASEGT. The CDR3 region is CASSDRFIRQTDSNQPQHF. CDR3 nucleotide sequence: TGTGCCAGCAGTGACCGATTTATAAGACAGACGGATAGCAATCAGCCCCAGCATTTT.

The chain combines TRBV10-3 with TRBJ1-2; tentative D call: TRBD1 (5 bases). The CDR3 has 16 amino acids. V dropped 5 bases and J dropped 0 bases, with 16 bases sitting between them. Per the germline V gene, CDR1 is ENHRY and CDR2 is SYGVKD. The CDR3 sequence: CAISSTAVFSNYGYTF. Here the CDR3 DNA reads TGTGCCATCAGTTCGACAGCCGTCTTTTCTAACTATGGCTACACCTTC.

CDR3 region: CASSARTGDFITDTQYF. As DNA, the CDR3 is TGCGCCAGCAGCGCCAGAACAGGGGACTTTATCACAGATACGCAGTATTTT. The J gene is TRBJ2-3, the V gene TRBV5-1; D may be TRBD1 (7 bases). The CDR3 contains 17 residues. Trimming removed 4 bases at V and 2 bases at J, with 20 bases between. Germline V CDR1 and CDR2: SGHRS, YFSETQ. Full variable domain (remainder filled in from reference TRBV5-1 and TRBJ2-3): KAGVTQTPRYLIKTRGQQVTLSCSPISGHRSVSWYQQTPGQGLQFLFEYFSETQRNKGNFPGRFSGRQFSNSRSEMNVSTLELGDSALYLCASSARTGDFITDTQYFGPGTRLTVL.

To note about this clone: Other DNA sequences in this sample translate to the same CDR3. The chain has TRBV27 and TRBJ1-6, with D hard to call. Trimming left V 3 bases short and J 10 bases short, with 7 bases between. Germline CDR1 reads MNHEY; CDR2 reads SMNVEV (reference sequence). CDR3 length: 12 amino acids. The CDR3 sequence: CASSFRGSPLHF. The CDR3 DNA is TGTGCCAGCAGTTTCAGAGGCTCACCCCTCCACTTT.

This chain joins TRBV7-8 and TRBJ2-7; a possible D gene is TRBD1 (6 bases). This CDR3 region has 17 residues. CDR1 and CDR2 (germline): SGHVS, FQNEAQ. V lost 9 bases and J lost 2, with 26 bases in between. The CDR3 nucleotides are TGTGCCAGTAAATCGGTCCCCGGGACATCCGGCCCCTACGAGCAGTACTTC. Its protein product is CASKSVPGTSGPYEQYF.

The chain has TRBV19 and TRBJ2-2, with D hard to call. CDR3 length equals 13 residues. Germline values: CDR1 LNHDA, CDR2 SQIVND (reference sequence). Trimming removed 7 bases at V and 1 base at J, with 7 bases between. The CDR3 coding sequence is TGTGCCAGTACTCACAAGAACACCGGGGAGCTGTTTTTT. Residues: CASTHKNTGELFF.

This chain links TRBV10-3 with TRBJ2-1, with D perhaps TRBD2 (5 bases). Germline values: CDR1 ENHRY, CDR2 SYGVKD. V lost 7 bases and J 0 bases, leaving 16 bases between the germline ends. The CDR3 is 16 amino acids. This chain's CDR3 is CAITTTKGVSYNEQFF. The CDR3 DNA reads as TGTGCCATCACGACCACCAAGGGAGTCTCCTACAATGAGCAGTTCTTC.

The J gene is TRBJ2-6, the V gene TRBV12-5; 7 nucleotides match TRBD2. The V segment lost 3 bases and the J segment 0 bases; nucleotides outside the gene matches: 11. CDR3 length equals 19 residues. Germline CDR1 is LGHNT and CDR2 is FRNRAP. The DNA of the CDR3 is TGTGCTAGTGGTTTATGGGTGGCGGGGGAAGCCTCTGGGGCCAACGTCCTGACTTTC. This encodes CASGLWVAGEASGANVLTF.

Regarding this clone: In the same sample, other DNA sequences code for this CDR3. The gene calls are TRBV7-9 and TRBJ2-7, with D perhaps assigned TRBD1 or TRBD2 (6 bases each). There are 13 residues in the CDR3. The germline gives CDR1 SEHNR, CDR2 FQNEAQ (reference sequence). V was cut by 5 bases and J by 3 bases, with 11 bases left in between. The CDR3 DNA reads TGTGCCAGCAGCCTCGGGGGCCTCTACGAGCAGTACTTC. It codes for CASSLGGLYEQYF.

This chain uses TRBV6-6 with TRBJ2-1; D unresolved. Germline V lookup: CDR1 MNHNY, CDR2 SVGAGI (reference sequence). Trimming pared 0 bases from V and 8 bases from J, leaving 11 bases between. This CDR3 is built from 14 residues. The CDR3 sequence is CASSYSIHGDEQFF. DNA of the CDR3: TGTGCCAGCAGTTACTCGATTCATGGGGATGAGCAGTTCTTC.

CDR3 DNA sequence: TGCGCCAGCAGCTTGGGACACGGGACAGCCCAAGAGACCCAGTACTTC. It yields the protein CASSLGHGTAQETQYF. The gene calls are TRBV5-1 and TRBJ2-5; 7 positions match TRBD1. There are 16 residues in the CDR3. V shed 0 bases, J shed 1 base, and the junction held 6 bases outside the gene matches. The V gene's germline CDR1 is SGHRS and CDR2 YFSETQ.